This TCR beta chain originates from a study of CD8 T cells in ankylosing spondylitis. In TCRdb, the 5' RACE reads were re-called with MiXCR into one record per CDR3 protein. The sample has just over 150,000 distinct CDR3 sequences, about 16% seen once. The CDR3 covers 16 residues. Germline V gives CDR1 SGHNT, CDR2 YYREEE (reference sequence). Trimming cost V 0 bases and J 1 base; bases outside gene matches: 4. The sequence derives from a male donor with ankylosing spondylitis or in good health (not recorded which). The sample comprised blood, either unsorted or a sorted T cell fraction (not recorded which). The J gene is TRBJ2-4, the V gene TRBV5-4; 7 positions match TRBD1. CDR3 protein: CASSLGQGVAKNIQYF. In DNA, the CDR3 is TGTGCCAGCAGCTTGGGACAGGGTGTGGCCAAAAACATTCAGTACTTC.